Below, 18 T cell receptor beta chains from the same sample are listed, as sequenced in a study of blood T cell repertoires in COVID-19 (dated by TCRdb to about 2020). The library was built by means of the immunoSEQ multiplex PCR assay. The source is immuneACCESS, and TCRdb retained only in-frame sequences with V and J called. Part of the clones is not carried over; for the studies checked, unresolved V genes explain less than half of this, and the remainder is unexplained. This sample comprises some 320,000 clones, 75% to 90% of them detected only once. The ten largest make up around 1.8% of the sample. Sequenced input: PBMCs or T cells enriched from blood (not recorded which). All receptors come from a woman in her twenties or thirties who had been exposed to COVID-19.

The chain employs TRBV5-1 and TRBJ2-5; weak D call: TRBD2 (6 bases). The CDR3 has 14 amino acids. CDR1 is SGHRS, CDR2 YFSETQ, per germline. With 2 bases removed from V and 2 bases from J, the gap between germline ends came to 10 bases. This CDR3 reads CASSFGGNQETQYF. The CDR3 nucleotides are TGCGCCAGCAGCTTCGGAGGGAATCAAGAGACCCAGTACTTC.

The chain recombines TRBV6-5 with TRBJ2-7, with 10 bases matching TRBD1. Germline assignment: CDR1 MNHEY and CDR2 SVGAGI. The CDR3 has 15 residues. V shed 2 bases and J 4 bases; nucleotides not matched to a gene: 5. CDR3 residues: CASSYRQDRGYEQYF. The CDR3 DNA follows: TGTGCCAGCAGTTACAGGCAGGACAGGGGGTACGAGCAGTACTTC.

The gene calls are TRBV29-1 and TRBJ1-1; TRBD1 matches 7 bases. The ends lost 7 bases at V and 1 base at J; junction bases unmatched: 6. Per germline, CDR1 SQVTM and CDR2 ANQGSEA. The CDR3 runs 13 residues. The CDR3 nucleotides are TGCAGCGCCGAGGGACAGCCGAACACTGAAGCTTTCTTT. Translating gives CSAEGQPNTEAFF.

The J gene is TRBJ1-2, the V gene TRBV11-2; possibly TRBD1 for D (6 bases). The CDR3 has 13 residues. CDR1 SGHAT and CDR2 FQNNGV come from the germline V gene. Trimming left V 6 bases short and J 6 bases short, with 14 bases between. As DNA, the CDR3 is TGTGCCAGCAGTCGACCAGGGGTACATGGCTACACCTTC. Amino acid sequence: CASSRPGVHGYTF.

The chain joins TRBV5-5 to TRBJ2-6; D perhaps matches TRBD1 (5 bases). The CDR3 runs to 14 residues. Germline lookup yields CDR1 SGHKS and CDR2 YYEKEE (reference sequence). V dropped 5 bases and J dropped 0 bases, with 6 bases sitting between them. DNA of the CDR3: TGTGCCAGCAGACAGGACTCTGGGGCCAACGTCCTGACTTTC. Its translation: CASRQDSGANVLTF.

The chain links TRBV18 to TRBJ2-7; D unresolved. The ends were cut back, 1 base at V and 0 bases at J, with 10 bases in the middle. Germline values: CDR1 KGHSH, CDR2 LQKENI. The CDR3 covers 15 residues. CDR3 sequence (DNA): TGTGCCAGCTCACCACAGGAACAGAGCTCCTACGAGCAGTACTTC. It codes for CASSPQEQSSYEQYF.

The J gene is TRBJ2-5, the V gene TRBV29-1; D is ambiguous. Germline CDR1 is SQVTM and CDR2 is ANQGSEA. The CDR3 runs 14 residues. V lost 1 base and J 0 bases, leaving 9 bases between the germline ends. The CDR3 spells CSVEGLFYQETQYF. CDR3 in DNA: TGCAGCGTTGAAGGGCTTTTTTACCAAGAGACCCAGTACTTC. The variable domain in full, completed from reference TRBV29-1 and TRBJ2-5, reads SAVISQKPSRDICQRGTSLTIQCQVDSQVTMMFWYRQQPGQSLTLIATANQGSEATYESGFVIDKFPISRPNLTFSTLTVSNMSPEDSSIYLCSVEGLFYQETQYFGPGTRLLVL.

In its sample, this clone was seen once. The chain links TRBV3-1 (or the pseudogene TRBV3-2) to TRBJ1-2, with D possibly being TRBD1 (5 bases). CDR1 and CDR2 from the germline V gene are LGHDT and YNNKEL (reference sequence). The CDR3 totals 14 residues. Trimming stripped 1 base from V and 1 base from J, with 7 bases between. The CDR3 sequence is CASSQAGINYGYTF. CDR3 coding DNA: TGTGCCAGCAGCCAAGCAGGGATTAACTATGGCTACACCTTC.

J is TRBJ2-5 and V is TRBV15, with 9 bases fitting TRBD1. CDR3 size: 16 residues. The germline V gene encodes CDR1 LNHNV and CDR2 YYDKDF (reference sequence). The trim removed 1 base at V and 5 bases at J, leaving 8 bases unmatched. DNA of the CDR3: TGTGCCACCAGCAGAGTAGGGACAGGGATACAGGAGACCCAGTACTTC. Translation: CATSRVGTGIQETQYF.

This clone was picked up a small number of times. The chain recombines TRBV18 with TRBJ1-4; D might be TRBD1 (5 bases). Germline V gives CDR1 KGHSH, CDR2 LQKENI. V was shortened by 3 bases and J by 8 bases, with 16 bases between the two germline ends. This CDR3 contains 15 residues. The CDR3: CASSPPDRIGEKLFF. The CDR3 DNA follows: TGTGCCAGCTCACCCCCTGACAGAATCGGCGAAAAACTGTTTTTT.

This clone was observed a handful of times. The rearrangement links TRBV5-5 to TRBJ1-2; no firm D call. V lost 4 bases and J lost 3, with 16 bases in between. CDR1 and CDR2 from the germline V gene are SGHKS and YYEKEE (reference sequence). This CDR3 is built from 15 residues. The CDR3 DNA reads TGTGCCAGCAGCACGGCCGGAGGGCGCGACTATGGCTACACCTTC. Its protein product is CASSTAGGRDYGYTF.

This chain joins TRBV4-1 and TRBJ2-7; D unresolved. The germline CDR1 and CDR2 sequences are MGHRA and YSYEKL. This CDR3 is 15 amino acids long. Deletions cut 3 bases from V and 2 bases from J, with 14 bases between. The CDR3 protein is CASSQLDGSTYEQYF. CDR3 bases: TGCGCCAGCAGCCAGCTAGATGGTTCCACCTACGAGCAGTACTTC.

The chain joins TRBV3-1 (or the pseudogene TRBV3-2) to TRBJ1-2; TRBD1 might be the D (6 bases). The germline gives CDR1 LGHDT, CDR2 YNNKEL (reference sequence). This CDR3 has 15 amino acids. V dropped 1 base and J dropped 5 bases, with 14 bases sitting between them. CDR3 nucleotide sequence: TGTGCCAGCAGCCAAGCGGGGGGCGTGGGGTATGGCTACACCTTC. Translated, it gives CASSQAGGVGYGYTF.

This clone was counted a single time. This rearrangement joins TRBV5-1 to TRBJ2-7, with a possible D match to TRBD1 (5 bases). There are 14 residues in the CDR3. The V gene's germline CDR1 is SGHRS and CDR2 YFSETQ. Between the trimmed V and J ends, which lost 0 bases and 6 bases, there was a span of 13 bases. The CDR3 spells CASSLDRSKGEQYF. The CDR3 coding sequence is TGCGCCAGCAGCTTGGACAGGAGTAAAGGCGAGCAGTACTTC.

J is TRBJ2-7 and V is TRBV4-1; 9 bases match TRBD1. This CDR3 has 14 amino acids. Looked up from germline, CDR1 is MGHRA and CDR2 is YSYEKL. V lost 5 bases to trimming and J lost 4 bases; unmatched junction nucleotides: 6. CDR3 in DNA: TGCGCCAGCAGCTACAGACAGGGGGGTTACGAGCAGTACTTC. It yields the protein CASSYRQGGYEQYF.

This clone has a handful of counts. The rearrangement uses TRBV12-3 or TRBV12-4 and TRBJ1-3; unclear D gene. The CDR3 totals 13 residues. Trimming took off 7 bases at V and 2 bases at J, with 9 bases between the two ends. This CDR3 is CASTGVPGNTIYF. The CDR3 DNA sequence: TGTGCCAGCACGGGAGTTCCTGGAAACACCATATATTTT.

The chain combines TRBV29-1 with TRBJ1-2, with D possibly being TRBD1 (6 bases). The CDR3 sequence is 13 residues long. Looked up from germline, CDR1 is SQVTM and CDR2 is ANQGSEA. Between the trimmed V and J ends, which lost 2 bases and 10 bases, there was a span of 17 bases. In DNA, the CDR3 is TGCAGCGTTGAATCGGCAGGGGTCGACGACTACACCTTC. As protein: CSVESAGVDDYTF.

This clone occurred once. The chain couples TRBV21-1 to TRBJ2-3; the table's D call of TRBD2 was not tested on the DNA. TRBV21-1 is deemed a pseudogene. The CDR3 covers 17 residues. The CDR3 region has the DNA TGTGCCAGCAGCACTCCTTTAGCGGGAGCGGGAACAGATACGCAGTATTTT. Translation: CASSTPLAGAGTDTQYF.